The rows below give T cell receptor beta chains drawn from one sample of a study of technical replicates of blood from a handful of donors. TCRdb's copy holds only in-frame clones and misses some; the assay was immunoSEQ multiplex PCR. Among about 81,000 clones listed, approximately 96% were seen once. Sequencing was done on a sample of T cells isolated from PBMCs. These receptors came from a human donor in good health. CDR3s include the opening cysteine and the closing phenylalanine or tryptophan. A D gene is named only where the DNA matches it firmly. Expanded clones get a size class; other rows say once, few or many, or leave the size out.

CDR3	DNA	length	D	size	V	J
CASLGDTDTQYF	TGCGCCAGCCTAGGGGACACAGATACGCAGTATTTT	12	-	-	TRBV10-2	TRBJ2-3
CASSQFFENSYEQYF	TGCGCCAGCAGCCAATTCTTCGAGAATAGCTACGAGCAGTACTTC	15	-	-	TRBV4-3	TRBJ2-7
CASSYMGLAGVERYF	TGTGCCAGCAGTTACATGGGTCTAGCGGGAGTAGAGCGGTACTTC	15	TRBD2	-	TRBV6-5	TRBJ2-7
CASSLIPLGRLAATDTQYF	TGTGCCAGCAGCTTAATCCCCTTAGGTCGGCTAGCGGCCACAGATACGCAGTATTTT	19	TRBD2	-	TRBV11-3	TRBJ2-3
CASSVGAFYEQYF	TGTGCCAGCAGCGTTGGAGCCTTCTACGAGCAGTACTTC	13	-	-	TRBV13	TRBJ2-7
CASSSKQGKKYNEQFF	TGTGCCAGCAGCTCCAAACAGGGAAAAAAATACAATGAGCAGTTCTTC	16	-	once	TRBV9	TRBJ2-1
CASSLLARDEQYF	TGCGCCAGCAGCCTCCTAGCGAGGGACGAGCAGTACTTC	13	-	-	TRBV4-1	TRBJ2-7
CASGVGISGNTIYF	TGTGCCAGCGGGGTCGGGATCTCTGGAAACACCATATATTTT	14	-	once	TRBV6-1	TRBJ1-3
CASRREGLAGELFF	TGTGCCAGCAGGCGGGAGGGCCTGGCCGGGGAGCTGTTTTTT	14	TRBD2	once	TRBV28	TRBJ2-2
CASSPGDQPQHF	TGTGCCAGCAGCCCGGGGGATCAGCCCCAGCATTTT	12	-	-	TRBV28	TRBJ1-5
CASSLETSRIWAQYF	TGTGCCAGCAGCTTGGAGACTAGTCGGATTTGGGCCCAGTACTTC	15	-	-	TRBV7-2	TRBJ2-5
CASSSTGQGSYEQYF	TGTGCCAGCAGCTCCACGGGACAGGGCTCCTACGAGCAGTACTTC	15	TRBD1	-	TRBV7-9	TRBJ2-7
CASSQVAEGANGYTF	TGCGCCAGCAGCCAAGTAGCAGAGGGGGCCAATGGCTACACCTTC	15	TRBD1	-	TRBV4-1	TRBJ1-2
CASSLAAGVYEQYF	TGTGCCAGCAGCTTAGCGGCGGGGGTCTACGAGCAGTACTTC	14	TRBD2	-	TRBV11-3	TRBJ2-7
CASSESAGRTGELFF	TGTGCCAGCAGTGAATCGGCAGGTCGGACCGGGGAGCTGTTTTTT	15	-	-	TRBV2	TRBJ2-2
CAWNGGSDNQPQHF	TGTGCCTGGAATGGTGGCAGCGATAATCAGCCCCAGCATTTT	14	-	once	TRBV30	TRBJ1-5
CASSSGTGNTGELFF	TGTGCCAGCAGTTCCGGGACAGGAAACACCGGGGAGCTGTTTTTT	15	TRBD1	-	TRBV7-9	TRBJ2-2